This T cell receptor beta chain came from a study of T cells expressing NK-cell markers. Study context: CD3+CD56+NKG2C+, CD3+CD56+NKG2C- and CD3+CD56-NKG2C+ T cells, once sorted, supplied the TCR beta repertoires. One of eight sequenced donors was HCMV-seronegative; the other seven were seropositive. Study-wide results and limits: Of the CD8+ T cell pool in roughly six donors, roughly 1.0-8% was accounted for by dominant NKG2C+ clonotypes.

About this clonotype itself: The antigen remains unidentified.

TCRdb reprocessed the 5' RACE reads; each CDR3 protein has one entry and no DNA is given. Its listing shows approximately 420,000 distinct CDR3 sequences. The CDR3 is 17 residues long. Germline lookup yields CDR1 SGHKS and CDR2 YYEKEE (reference sequence). This TCR was sampled from a woman aged 50 to 60 in good health. Sequences were obtained from blood T cells: a sorted CD56 or NKG2C T cell subset, CD4+ or CD8+ T cells, or bulk PBMC T cells (not recorded which). The gene calls are TRBV5-5 and TRBJ2-4; TCRdb's D call, TRBD2, is unchecked because there is no DNA. The CDR3 spells CASSLAAHTSVGNIQYF.